These 17 T cell receptor beta chains were sequenced from one sample in a study of monozygotic twins with inflammatory bowel disease. TCRdb re-called the 5' RACE reads and shows each CDR3 protein once, DNA omitted. Recorded for this sample: around 100,000 distinct CDR3 sequences. What was sequenced was blood. The source of these receptors is a human donor with ulcerative colitis or Crohn's disease, or a healthy co-twin of an affected twin (not recorded which).

The gene calls are TRBV11-2 and TRBJ2-3; no DNA is available, so the TRBD2 call from TCRdb remains unchecked. CDR1 and CDR2 from the germline V gene are SGHAT and FQNNGV. The CDR3 contains 19 residues. The CDR3 sequence is CASSSPGLAGIRRTDTQYF.

The CDR3 sequence: CSARDPTGHYGYTF. This rearrangement joins TRBV20-1 to TRBJ1-2. This CDR3 comprises 14 residues. The germline V gene encodes CDR1 DFQATT and CDR2 SNEGSKA (reference sequence).

This rearrangement joins TRBV7-2 to TRBJ1-3; without DNA, the TCRdb call of TRBD1 cannot be checked. Germline values: CDR1 SGHTA, CDR2 FQGNSA. This CDR3 region has 16 residues. The CDR3 sequence is CASSLAGQGTGNTIYF.

The chain joins TRBV29-1 to TRBJ2-1; TCRdb returns TRBD2, unconfirmable since there is no DNA. The germline CDR1 and CDR2 sequences are SQVTM and ANQGSEA. The CDR3 spans 16 residues. The CDR3 protein is CSVNKALGVSYNEQFF.

The rearrangement joins TRBV4-3 to TRBJ2-3; TCRdb indicates TRBD2, and absent DNA this call remains unverified. The CDR3 spans 14 residues. Germline loops: CDR1 LGHNA, CDR2 YSLEER. The chain's CDR3 is CASRTIRTADTQYF.

The chain combines TRBV24-1 with TRBJ1-5; TCRdb outputs TRBD1, but without DNA this stays unchecked. Germline V gene data show CDR1 as KGHDR and CDR2 as SFDVKD. The CDR3 has 16 amino acids. The CDR3 sequence is CATSDSIGTGNQPQHF.

CDR3 region: CASSGSQRGGGDTQYF. This chain uses TRBV9 with TRBJ2-3; lacking DNA, the TRBD2 call made by TCRdb goes unchecked. This CDR3 region has 16 residues. Germline lookup yields CDR1 SGDLS and CDR2 YYNGEE.

The gene calls are TRBV7-2 and TRBJ2-5; TCRdb's assignment of TRBD2 cannot be checked, as there is no DNA. The CDR3 length is 14 residues. Germline lookup yields CDR1 SGHTA and CDR2 FQGNSA. The CDR3 sequence: CASSLEVLAGIQYF.

The chain is built from TRBV7-2 and TRBJ2-5. CDR1 and CDR2 from the germline V gene are SGHTA and FQGNSA. This CDR3 region has 14 residues. The CDR3 sequence: CASSLTWTTETQYF.

J is TRBJ2-2 and V is TRBV20-1; TCRdb outputs TRBD1, but without DNA this stays unchecked. CDR3 size: 16 residues. The V gene's germline CDR1 is DFQATT and CDR2 SNEGSKA (reference sequence). CDR3 residues: CSARDLWRGRTGELFF.

J is TRBJ2-7 and V is TRBV25-1; without DNA, the TCRdb call of TRBD1 cannot be checked. The CDR3 length is 16 residues. Per the germline V gene, CDR1 is MGHDK and CDR2 is SYGVNS. The CDR3 reads CASSDLGAGRPYEQYF.

V is TRBV12-5 and J is TRBJ2-1; TCRdb returns TRBD2, unconfirmable since there is no DNA. This CDR3 comprises 16 residues. CDR1 is LGHNT, CDR2 FRNRAP, per germline. The CDR3: CASGPGTSGTYNEQFF.

The V gene is TRBV27, the J gene TRBJ2-7; TCRdb's D call of TRBD1 is untestable without DNA. CDR1 and CDR2 (germline): MNHEY, SMNVEV (reference sequence). The CDR3 covers 17 residues. The CDR3 here is CASSFSPTGQGVYEQYF.

This chain connects TRBV20-1 to TRBJ1-5. This CDR3 has 13 residues. Germline V gene sequence: CDR1 DFQATT, CDR2 SNEGSKA (reference sequence). The CDR3 here is CSASRARDQPQHF.

The chain employs TRBV20-1 and TRBJ2-2; TCRdb returns TRBD2, unconfirmable since there is no DNA. CDR1 is DFQATT and CDR2 is SNEGSKA in the germline V gene (reference sequence). This CDR3 contains 16 residues. The CDR3 protein is CSASPTGLGVTGELFF.

The chain combines TRBV7-9 with TRBJ2-3; the D call of TRBD1 rests on TCRdb alone, since no DNA is present to check it. Germline CDR1 and CDR2: SEHNR and FQNEAQ (reference sequence). The CDR3 has 14 amino acids. The CDR3 reads CASSLVQGADTQYF.

The chain combines TRBV11-2 with TRBJ2-1; TCRdb designates TRBD2, a call that cannot be tested without DNA. Germline V gene lookup returns CDR1 SGHAT and CDR2 FQNNGV. The CDR3 is made up of 15 amino acids. This CDR3 reads CASSKSSGIYNEQFF.